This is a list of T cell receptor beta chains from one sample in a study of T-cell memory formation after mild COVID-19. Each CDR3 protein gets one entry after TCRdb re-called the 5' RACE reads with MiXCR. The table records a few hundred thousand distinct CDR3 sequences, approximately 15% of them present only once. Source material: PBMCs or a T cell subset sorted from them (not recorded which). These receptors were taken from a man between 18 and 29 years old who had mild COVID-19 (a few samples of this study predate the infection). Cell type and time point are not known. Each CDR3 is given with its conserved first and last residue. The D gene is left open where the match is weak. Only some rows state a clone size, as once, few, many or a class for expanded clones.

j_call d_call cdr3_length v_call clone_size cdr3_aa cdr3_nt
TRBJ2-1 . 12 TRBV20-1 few CSTGTTNNEQFF TGCAGCACCGGGACAACAAACAATGAGCAGTTCTTC
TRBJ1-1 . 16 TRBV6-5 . CASSYSLGPRGTEAFF TGTGCCAGCAGTTACTCTTTAGGACCCCGGGGGACTGAAGCTTTCTTT
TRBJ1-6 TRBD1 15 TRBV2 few CASRDSGTGLSPLHF TGTGCCAGCAGAGACTCCGGGACAGGGCTTTCACCCCTCCACTTT
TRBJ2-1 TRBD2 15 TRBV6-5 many CASKSSGGTYNEQFF TGTGCCAGCAAATCTAGCGGGGGGACCTACAATGAGCAGTTCTTC
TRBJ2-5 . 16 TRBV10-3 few CAISDHGRTKIETQYF TGTGCCATCAGTGATCATGGCCGTACTAAGATAGAGACCCAGTACTTC
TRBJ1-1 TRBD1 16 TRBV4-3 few CASSQDPTGVSRRAFF TGCGCCAGCAGCCAAGACCCCACAGGGGTTTCCCGGCGAGCTTTCTTT
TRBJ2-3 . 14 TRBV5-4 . CASSFKGSTDTQYF TGTGCCAGCAGCTTTAAGGGAAGCACAGATACGCAGTATTTT
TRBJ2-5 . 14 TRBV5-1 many CASSLDGGQETQYF TGTGCCAGCAGCTTAGATGGGGGACAAGAGACCCAGTACTTC
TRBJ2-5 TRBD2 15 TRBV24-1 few CATSDTTSGGETQYF TGTGCCACCAGTGATACTACGAGCGGGGGGGAGACCCAGTACTTC
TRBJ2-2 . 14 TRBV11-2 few CASSAQERTGELFF TGTGCCAGCAGTGCCCAAGAGAGAACCGGGGAGCTGTTTTTT
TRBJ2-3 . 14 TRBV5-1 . CASASLGGTDTQYF TGCGCCAGCGCCTCACTGGGGGGCACAGATACGCAGTATTTT
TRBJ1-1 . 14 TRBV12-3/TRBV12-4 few CASIKTGFYTEAFF TGTGCCAGCATCAAGACAGGTTTTTACACTGAAGCTTTCTTT
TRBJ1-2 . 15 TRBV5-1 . CASSFTGDPLYGYTF TGCGCCAGCAGCTTCACGGGGGATCCCCTCTATGGCTACACCTTC
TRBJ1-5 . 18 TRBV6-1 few CASSDATIRSTQAQPQHF TGTGCCAGCAGTGATGCAACCATTCGGTCGACCCAGGCTCAGCCCCAGCATTTT
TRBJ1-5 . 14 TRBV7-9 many CASSSGRNNQPQHF TGTGCCAGCAGCTCGGGACGCAACAATCAGCCCCAGCATTTT
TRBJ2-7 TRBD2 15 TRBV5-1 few CASSLAVAGEYEQYF TGCGCCAGCAGCTTGGCCGTAGCGGGGGAGTACGAGCAGTACTTC
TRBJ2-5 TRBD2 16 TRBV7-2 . CASSLSSGEGQETQYF TGTGCCAGCAGCTTAAGCAGCGGGGAGGGCCAAGAGACCCAGTACTTC
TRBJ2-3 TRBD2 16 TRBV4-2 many CASSQDKTGGTDTQYF TGTGCCAGCAGCCAAGATAAAACCGGGGGGACAGATACGCAGTATTTT
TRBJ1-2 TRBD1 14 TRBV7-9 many CASSPTGTNYGYTF TGTGCCAGCAGCCCGACAGGGACTAACTATGGCTACACCTTC
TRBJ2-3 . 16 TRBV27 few CASSILRGFATDTQYF TGTGCCAGCAGCATTTTGAGGGGGTTCGCCACAGATACGCAGTATTTT
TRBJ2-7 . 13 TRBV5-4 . CASSLGGTYEQYF TGTGCCAGCAGCTTGGGGGGTACTTACGAGCAGTACTTC
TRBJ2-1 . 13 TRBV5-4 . CASGPADYNEQFF TGTGCCAGCGGTCCGGCCGACTACAATGAGCAGTTCTTC
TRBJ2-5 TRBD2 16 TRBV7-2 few CASSRPRTSGEETQYF TGTGCCAGCAGCCGCCCTCGGACTAGCGGGGAAGAGACCCAGTACTTC
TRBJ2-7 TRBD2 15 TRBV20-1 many CSARHTSGGANEQYF TGCAGTGCTAGACATACTAGCGGGGGGGCCAACGAGCAGTACTTC
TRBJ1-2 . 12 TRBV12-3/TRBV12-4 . CASRRRNYGYTF TGTGCCAGCAGACGCAGAAACTATGGCTACACCTTC
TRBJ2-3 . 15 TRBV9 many CASSVAGGVTDTQYF TGTGCCAGCAGCGTAGCGGGCGGGGTGACAGATACGCAGTATTTT
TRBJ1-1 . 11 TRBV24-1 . CATSEGDEAFF TGTGCCACCAGTGAAGGAGATGAAGCTTTCTTT
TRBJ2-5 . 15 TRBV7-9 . CASSPLRGTGETQYF TGTGCCAGCAGCCCCCTTCGGGGGACGGGGGAGACCCAGTACTTC
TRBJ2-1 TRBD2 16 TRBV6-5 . CASRPGTSGGYNEQFF TGTGCCAGCAGACCTGGGACTAGCGGGGGTTACAATGAGCAGTTCTTC
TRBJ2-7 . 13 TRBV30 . CAWSFNRFDEQYF TGTGCCTGGAGTTTTAACAGGTTTGACGAGCAGTACTTC
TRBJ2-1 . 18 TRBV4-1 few CASSQPQPSGSSYNEQFF TGCGCCAGCAGCCAACCTCAGCCAAGCGGTAGCTCCTACAATGAGCAGTTCTTC
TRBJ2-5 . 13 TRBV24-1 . CATGESRGKTQYF TGTGCCACCGGGGAGTCCAGGGGAAAGACCCAGTACTTC
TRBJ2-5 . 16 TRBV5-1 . CASRPDEQGSRETQYF TGCGCCAGCAGACCTGACGAACAGGGATCGAGAGAGACCCAGTACTTC
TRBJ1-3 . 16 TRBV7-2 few CASSPNDGLSGNTIYF TGTGCCAGCAGCCCCAACGACGGATTATCTGGAAACACCATATATTTT
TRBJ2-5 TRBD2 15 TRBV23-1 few CASSHSSGGQETQYF TGCGCCAGCAGTCATTCTAGCGGGGGGCAAGAGACCCAGTACTTC
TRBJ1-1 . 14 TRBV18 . CASSPRQVNTEAFF TGTGCCAGCTCACCACGACAGGTGAACACTGAAGCTTTCTTT
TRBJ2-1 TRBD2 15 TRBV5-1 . CASSQGTSNYNEQFF TGCGCCAGCAGCCAGGGGACTAGCAATTACAATGAGCAGTTCTTC
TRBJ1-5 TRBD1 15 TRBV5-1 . CASSTGTGDNQPQHF TGCGCCAGCAGCACCGGGACAGGGGACAATCAGCCCCAGCATTTT
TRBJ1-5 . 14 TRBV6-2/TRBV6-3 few CASSRRGFNQPQHF TGTGCCAGCAGTCGTAGGGGGTTCAATCAGCCCCAGCATTTT
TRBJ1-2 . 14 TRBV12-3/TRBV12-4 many CASTISGVHYGYTF TGTGCCAGCACCATATCAGGGGTCCACTATGGCTACACCTTC
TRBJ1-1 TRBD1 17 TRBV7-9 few CASSLAVSGTGGTEAFF TGTGCCAGCAGCTTAGCGGTGTCGGGGACAGGGGGCACTGAAGCTTTCTTT
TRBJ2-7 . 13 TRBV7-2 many CASSLQGTYEQYF TGTGCCAGCAGCTTGCAGGGGACCTACGAGCAGTACTTC
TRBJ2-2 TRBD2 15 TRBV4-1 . CASSHSGGVTGELFF TGCGCCAGCAGCCATAGCGGGGGGGTCACCGGGGAGCTGTTTTTT
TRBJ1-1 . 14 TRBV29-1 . CSGSRRDQNTEAFF TGCAGCGGTAGCCGACGAGACCAGAACACTGAAGCTTTCTTT
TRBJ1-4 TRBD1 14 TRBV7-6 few CASSPPTGKEKLFF TGTGCCAGCAGCCCTCCGACAGGGAAGGAAAAACTGTTTTTT
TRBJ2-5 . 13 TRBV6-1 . CASSALIQETQYF TGTGCCAGCAGTGCATTGATCCAAGAGACCCAGTACTTC
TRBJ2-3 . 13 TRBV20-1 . CSASYAEVDTQYF TGCAGTGCTAGTTACGCAGAGGTGGATACGCAGTATTTT
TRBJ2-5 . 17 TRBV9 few CASSVLSGGLSGETQYF TGTGCCAGCAGCGTATTGTCGGGGGGCCTCTCTGGGGAGACCCAGTACTTC
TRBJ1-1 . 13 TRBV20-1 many CSARGRQNTEAFF TGCAGTGCTAGGGGAAGACAAAACACTGAAGCTTTCTTT
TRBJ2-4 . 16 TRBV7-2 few CASSPDVGWTKNIQYF TGTGCCAGCAGCCCCGATGTAGGGTGGACCAAAAACATTCAGTACTTC
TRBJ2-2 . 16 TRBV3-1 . CASSQDLSAVTGELFF TGTGCCAGCAGCCAAGATTTATCGGCGGTCACCGGGGAGCTGTTTTTT
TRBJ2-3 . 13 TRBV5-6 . CASSSPGGNTQYF TGTGCCAGCAGCTCCCCCGGGGGAAATACGCAGTATTTT
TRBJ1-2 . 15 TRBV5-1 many CASSLVMGPGDGYTF TGCGCCAGCAGCTTGGTAATGGGGCCAGGGGATGGCTACACCTTC